These 17 T cell receptor beta chains came from one sample sequenced in a study of shared clonotypes between healthy human individuals (TCRdb year 2020). Library preparation was by the immunoSEQ multiplex PCR assay. Entries here come from immuneACCESS through TCRdb and include only in-frame sequences with V and J called. Some clones fail to appear in such tables; in the studies checked, an unresolved V gene covers under half of the shortfall, and the cause of the remainder is unknown. This sample gives about 870,000 clones in total; 92% of them show up just once. Nearly 25% of the sample goes to the ten largest clones. CD8 naive samples were CD45RO-negative cells positively selected for CCR7, giving a CD45RA+CCR7+ population that excluded TemRA cells. The sequencing input was naive CD8+ T cells sorted from blood. The cell subset or site label for this specimen denotes: CD45RA+CCR7+. These receptors all come from a man aged 25-45 years in good health.

This chain links TRBV6-6 with TRBJ2-5; D remains ambiguous. Germline CDR1 and CDR2: MNHNY and SVGAGI (reference sequence). Trimming removed 10 bases from V and 2 bases from J, with 11 bases in between. This CDR3 has 12 residues. CDR3 coding DNA: TGTGCCACCTCGGGCCGACAAGAGACCCAGTACTTC. This gives the protein CATSGRQETQYF.

This chain joins TRBV7-9 and TRBJ2-7; 7 bases are a match to TRBD1. The CDR3 runs to 16 residues. Looked up from germline, CDR1 is SEHNR and CDR2 is FQNEAQ (reference sequence). J was trimmed by 0 bases and V by 2 bases; bases with no gene match: 7. CDR3 sequence: CASSLFRTGASYEQYF. CDR3 in DNA: TGTGCCAGCAGCTTATTTCGGACAGGAGCCTCCTACGAGCAGTACTTC.

The genes are TRBV28 and TRBJ2-3, with D possibly TRBD2 on 6 matching bases. Germline V gene data show CDR1 as MDHEN and CDR2 as SYDVKM. Deletions cut 5 bases from V and 0 bases from J, with 15 bases between. The CDR3 sequence is 16 residues long. This CDR3 is CASSPGVAASTDTQYF. Here the CDR3 DNA reads TGTGCCAGCAGTCCCGGGGTAGCGGCAAGCACAGATACGCAGTATTTT.

The chain is built from TRBV10-3 and TRBJ2-5, with D uncertain. This CDR3 comprises 15 residues. V was clipped by 4 bases and J by 5 bases, with 17 bases between them. The germline gives CDR1 ENHRY, CDR2 SYGVKD. This CDR3 is CAISGSGDKRETQYF. In nucleotides, the CDR3 is TGTGCCATCAGTGGGTCCGGTGATAAACGGGAGACCCAGTACTTC.

On this clone: The same CDR3 arises from other DNA sequences in this sample as well. The chain couples TRBV19 to TRBJ1-1, with 10 bases identical to TRBD1. With 5 bases clipped from V and 3 bases from J, the junction kept 3 bases outside the gene matches. The CDR3 has 14 residues. The germline gives CDR1 LNHDA, CDR2 SQIVND (reference sequence). The DNA of the CDR3 is TGTGCCAGTAGTCCGGGACAGGGGTACACTGAAGCTTTCTTT. Protein: CASSPGQGYTEAFF.

This chain joins TRBV4-3 and TRBJ2-1; D perhaps matches TRBD2 (6 bases). CDR3 length: 18 amino acids. CDR1 and CDR2 from the germline V gene are LGHNA and YSLEER. Trimming removed 0 bases from V and 7 bases from J, with 22 bases in between. CDR3 sequence (DNA): TGCGCCAGCAGCCAAGATGCCGCCTCGTGGGGAGGTGGTAATGAGCAGTTCTTC. Its protein product is CASSQDAASWGGGNEQFF.

This clone has a single count. A much larger clone lies a single base off, so this may be a read error. The chain is built from TRBV11-1 and TRBJ2-7; D gene unclear. Trimming removed 3 bases at V and 0 bases at J, with 0 bases between. Germline values: CDR1 SGHAT, CDR2 FQDESV (reference sequence). The CDR3 length is 11 residues. This CDR3 is CASSFSYEQYF. CDR3 bases: TGTGCCAGCAGCTTCTCCTACGAGCAGTACTTC.

The rearrangement joins TRBV10-3 to TRBJ2-1; 8 bases agree with TRBD2. This CDR3 contains 18 residues. Looked up from germline, CDR1 is ENHRY and CDR2 is SYGVKD. J was trimmed by 2 bases and V by 0 bases; bases with no gene match: 9. The CDR3 reads CAISESRVKAGAYNEQFF. Here the CDR3 DNA reads TGTGCCATCAGTGAGTCGAGAGTAAAAGCGGGAGCCTACAATGAGCAGTTCTTC.

V usage is TRBV10-3 and J usage is TRBJ1-2; no clear D gene. V gave up 2 bases and J gave up 2 bases, with 6 bases separating them. CDR3 length: 13 amino acids. Germline-derived CDR1 and CDR2 are ENHRY and SYGVKD. In nucleotides, the CDR3 is TGTGCCATCAGTGAGGGGCCGAACTATGGCTACACCTTC. Translated: CAISEGPNYGYTF.

The chain combines TRBV25-1 with TRBJ2-7; the match to TRBD1 covers 9 bases. The germline V gene has CDR1 MGHDK and CDR2 SYGVNS. The CDR3 is made up of 15 amino acids. The junction had 6 bases not matched to a gene; V was cut back by 5 bases and J by 1 base. In DNA form, the CDR3 reads TGTGCCAGCAGTACGACAGGGGGTATTTCCTACGAGCAGTACTTC. It yields the protein CASSTTGGISYEQYF.

The chain links TRBV7-9 to TRBJ2-1; the match to TRBD2 covers 12 bases. Germline loops: CDR1 SEHNR, CDR2 FQNEAQ (reference sequence). Unmatched junction bases numbered 5, after V lost 5 bases and J lost 0 bases. This CDR3 has 17 residues. The CDR3 protein is CASSLGTSGYSYNEQFF. The CDR3 DNA is TGTGCCAGCAGCCTAGGGACTAGCGGGTACTCCTACAATGAGCAGTTCTTC.

This sequence joins TRBV6-1 and TRBJ2-7, with 9 bases fitting TRBD1. The CDR3 length is 16 residues. Germline V gene lookup returns CDR1 MNHNS and CDR2 SASEGT. V dropped 3 bases and J dropped 4; count of bases not matched to a gene: 10. Here the CDR3 reads CASSDSGTGWLYEQYF. DNA for the CDR3: TGTGCCAGCAGTGATTCAGGGACAGGGTGGTTGTACGAGCAGTACTTC.

The chain employs TRBV29-1 and TRBJ2-3, with D possibly being TRBD1 or TRBD2 (5 bases each). Germline CDR1 SQVTM, CDR2 ANQGSEA. This CDR3 is 16 amino acids long. Trimming removed 4 bases from V and 0 bases from J, with 17 bases in between. CDR3 coding DNA: TGCAGCGTTGGCGGGTGGGGCGATACTAGCACAGATACGCAGTATTTT. Translating gives CSVGGWGDTSTDTQYF.

The chain couples TRBV6-1 to TRBJ2-1; 12 bases fit TRBD2. The length of the CDR3 is 16 residues. The V and J ends lost 5 bases and 8 bases, in that order; junction bases with no gene match: 10. Germline CDR1 MNHNS, CDR2 SASEGT. CDR3: CASSKGLAGTSDEQFF. The CDR3, as DNA: TGTGCCAGCAGTAAAGGACTAGCGGGAACCTCGGATGAGCAGTTCTTC.

V is TRBV30 and J is TRBJ1-5; the D gene is possibly TRBD1 (6 bases). Germline assignment: CDR1 GTSNPN and CDR2 SVGIG (reference sequence). Trimming cost V 1 base and J 7 bases, with 14 bases left between them. The CDR3 has 14 residues. The CDR3 nucleotides are TGTGCCTGGAGTGCGGGCAGGGGCGACCAGCCCCAGCATTTT. This codes for CAWSAGRGDQPQHF.

This chain links TRBV15 with TRBJ2-7; 9 bases map to TRBD1. The trim removed 6 bases at V and 3 bases at J, leaving 0 bases unmatched. The CDR3 is 12 amino acids. Germline CDR1 is LNHNV and CDR2 is YYDKDF (reference sequence). CDR3 nucleotides: TGTGCCACCAGGGGACAGGGCTACGAGCAGTACTTC. Translating it yields CATRGQGYEQYF.

V usage is TRBV7-8 and J usage is TRBJ1-2; 7 bases map to TRBD1. Germline CDR1 SGHVS, CDR2 FQNEAQ. The CDR3 contains 14 residues. V shed 8 bases and J 6 bases; nucleotides not matched to a gene: 12. The CDR3 here is CASAYRGVEDGYTF. The CDR3 DNA follows: TGTGCCAGCGCCTACAGGGGAGTAGAGGATGGCTACACCTTC.